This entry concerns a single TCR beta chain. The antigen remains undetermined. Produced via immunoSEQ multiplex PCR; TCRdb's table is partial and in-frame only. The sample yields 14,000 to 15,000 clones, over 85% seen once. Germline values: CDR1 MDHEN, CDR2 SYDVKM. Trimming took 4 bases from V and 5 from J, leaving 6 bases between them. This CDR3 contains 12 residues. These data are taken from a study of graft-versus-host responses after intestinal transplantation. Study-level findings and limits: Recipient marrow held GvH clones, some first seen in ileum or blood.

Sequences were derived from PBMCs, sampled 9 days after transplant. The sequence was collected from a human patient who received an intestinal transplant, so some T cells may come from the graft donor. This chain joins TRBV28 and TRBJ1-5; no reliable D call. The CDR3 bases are TGTGCCAGCAGTTCCTCCGATCAGCCCCAGCATTTT. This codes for CASSSSDQPQHF. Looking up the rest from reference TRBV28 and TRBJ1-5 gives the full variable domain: DVKVTQSSRYLVKRTGEKVFLECVQDMDHENMFWYRQDPGLGLRLIYFSYDVKMKEKGDIPEGYSVSREKKERFSLILESASTNQTSMYLCASSSSDQPQHFGDGTRLSIL.